This T cell receptor (beta chain) was recovered during a study of T cells in localized non-small cell lung cancer. To note about this clone: The target antigen is unknown.

The data were produced by immunoSEQ multiplex PCR, yet TCRdb's version contains in-frame clones alone and is incomplete. The sample lists fewer than 40,000 clones, approximately 86% occurring once. Study-level results: Greater blood T cell density accompanied longer overall survival. Multi-region tumor sequencing was not done, so intratumor heterogeneity could not be excluded. Of the tissues analyzed, uninvolved adjacent lung showed maximal T cell clonality, greater than tumor.

This sequence originates from a man aged 40 to 75 with stage III lung adenocarcinoma. The sequencing here drew on peripheral blood mononuclear cells, taken before any cancer treatment.

CDR3 in DNA: TGTGCCAGCTCACCCCCGGAGGGTGGAAAACTGTTTTTT. Translation: CASSPPEGGKLFF. The rearrangement joins TRBV18 to TRBJ1-4; no clear D gene. Trimming shortened V by 3 bases and J by 10 bases, and 12 bases separated the two germline ends. This CDR3 region has 13 residues. The germline CDR1 and CDR2 sequences are KGHSH and LQKENI.